This T cell receptor (beta chain) was retrieved from a study of T cells after yellow fever vaccination. One entry per CDR3 protein results from TCRdb running MiXCR on the 5' RACE reads. The sample records about 220,000 distinct CDR3 sequences, about 7% being singletons. With respect to this clonotype: Its antigen remains unidentified.

Study conclusions and caveats: Bulk-population clonotypes that are abundant could appear as contaminants in FACS-sorted repertoires.

CDR1 is SGHRS and CDR2 is YFSETQ in the germline V gene. J gave up 0 bases and V 0 bases, and 10 bases lay outside the gene matches. This CDR3 comprises 19 residues. The rearrangement joins TRBV5-1 to TRBJ2-1, with TRBD2 matching over 9 bases. The receptor comes from a man aged 25 to 40 who received the YFV17D yellow fever vaccine. This material consisted of CD4+ T cells sorted from PBMCs, taken on the day of the yellow fever booster vaccination. This CDR3 is CASSLAKTSGQTSYNEQFF. CDR3 sequence (DNA): TGCGCCAGCAGCTTGGCGAAGACTAGCGGACAGACCTCCTACAATGAGCAGTTCTTC. Supplemented by reference TRBV5-1 and TRBJ2-1, the full variable domain reads KAGVTQTPRYLIKTRGQQVTLSCSPISGHRSVSWYQQTPGQGLQFLFEYFSETQRNKGNFPGRFSGRQFSNSRSEMNVSTLELGDSALYLCASSLAKTSGQTSYNEQFFGPGTRLTVL.